These T cell receptor beta chains were read from a single sample in a study of vaccination effects on CD4 cells after COVID-19. These TCRs are of unknown antigen specificity. Clones were sequenced by immunoSEQ multiplex PCR, and TCRdb holds only the in-frame ones, with some missing. Of some 79,000 clones listed, 74% are singletons. The sample here was CD4+ T cells from PBMCs cultured with HCoV-229E spike peptides, taken before COVID-19 vaccination. These receptors originate from a human donor who received a COVID-19 vaccine. CDR3s include the opening cysteine and the closing phenylalanine or tryptophan. Fields, in order: V gene, CDR3 length, J gene, CDR3 protein.

v_gene: TRBV2
len: 12
j_gene: TRBJ1-6
CDR3aa: CASGTGNSPLHF

v_gene: TRBV5-1
len: 13
j_gene: TRBJ2-4
CDR3aa: CASSRQWGDIQYF

v_gene: TRBV30
len: 13
j_gene: TRBJ2-3
CDR3aa: CAWARSQQHTQYF

v_gene: TRBV11-2
len: 14
j_gene: TRBJ1-1
CDR3aa: CASSPPSGGTEAFF

v_gene: TRBV11-3
len: 17
j_gene: TRBJ2-1
CDR3aa: CASSLAFQRRSYNEQFF

v_gene: TRBV18
len: 17
j_gene: TRBJ1-1
CDR3aa: CASNPGGQGALNTEAFF

v_gene: TRBV3-1/TRBV3-2
len: 15
j_gene: TRBJ1-5
CDR3aa: CASSQDPLGFQPQHF

v_gene: TRBV2
len: 13
j_gene: TRBJ1-1
CDR3aa: CASRDGGNTEAFF

v_gene: TRBV6-2/TRBV6-3
len: 15
j_gene: TRBJ2-1
CDR3aa: CASSSRGWSYNEQFF

v_gene: TRBV11-3
len: 15
j_gene: TRBJ2-3
CDR3aa: CASRDRDRHTDTQYF

v_gene: TRBV27
len: 14
j_gene: TRBJ2-2
CDR3aa: CASRLRGVTGELFF

v_gene: TRBV24-1
len: 15
j_gene: TRBJ1-2
CDR3aa: CATSDPRGANYGYTF

v_gene: TRBV27
len: 15
j_gene: TRBJ1-3
CDR3aa: CASRRTGSSGNTIYF

v_gene: TRBV7-2
len: 15
j_gene: TRBJ2-1
CDR3aa: CASSPTGNSYNEQFF

v_gene: TRBV19
len: 16
j_gene: TRBJ1-5
CDR3aa: CASSIDGGGTNQPQHF

v_gene: TRBV12-5
len: 13
j_gene: TRBJ2-2
CDR3aa: CASGPETSGELFF

v_gene: TRBV7-2
len: 16
j_gene: TRBJ2-6
CDR3aa: CASSLVPSSGANVLTF

v_gene: TRBV7-2
len: 15
j_gene: TRBJ2-3
CDR3aa: CASSLDRTSTDTQYF

v_gene: TRBV2
len: 13
j_gene: TRBJ2-2
CDR3aa: CASNRENTGELFF

v_gene: TRBV12-3/TRBV12-4
len: 13
j_gene: TRBJ2-5
CDR3aa: CASHRDSKETQYF

v_gene: TRBV4-1
len: 14
j_gene: TRBJ1-1
CDR3aa: CASSQDYRVSEAFF

v_gene: TRBV9
len: 13
j_gene: TRBJ1-4
CDR3aa: CASSPQGARGMFF

v_gene: TRBV5-1
len: 16
j_gene: TRBJ2-1
CDR3aa: CASSFNSPGLYNEQFF

v_gene: TRBV29-1
len: 12
j_gene: TRBJ2-2
CDR3aa: CSVAGAGGELFF

v_gene: TRBV19
len: 13
j_gene: TRBJ1-5
CDR3aa: CASSPPVNQPQHF

v_gene: TRBV19
len: 15
j_gene: TRBJ1-5
CDR3aa: CASRDSSGGNQPQHF

v_gene: TRBV25-1
len: 14
j_gene: TRBJ1-2
CDR3aa: CASSDPGTPYGYTF

v_gene: TRBV6-5
len: 13
j_gene: TRBJ1-1
CDR3aa: CASSSTLNTEAFF

v_gene: TRBV6-1
len: 13
j_gene: TRBJ1-3
CDR3aa: CASSEYSGNTIYF

v_gene: TRBV7-2
len: 14
j_gene: TRBJ1-6
CDR3aa: CASSYDTDGSPLHF

v_gene: TRBV2
len: 14
j_gene: TRBJ1-3
CDR3aa: CASSEQGSGNTIYF

v_gene: TRBV2
len: 14
j_gene: TRBJ2-1
CDR3aa: CASSKQGTYNEQFF

v_gene: TRBV7-8
len: 13
j_gene: TRBJ1-5
CDR3aa: CASSLYSGQPQHF

v_gene: TRBV18
len: 16
j_gene: TRBJ2-1
CDR3aa: CASSPNVSRFYNEQFF

v_gene: TRBV2
len: 15
j_gene: TRBJ2-6
CDR3aa: CASSVIPSGANVLTF

v_gene: TRBV13
len: 14
j_gene: TRBJ2-1
CDR3aa: CATARQSSYNEQFF

v_gene: TRBV24-1
len: 18
j_gene: TRBJ2-1
CDR3aa: CATSEVYPKRGGPYEQFF

v_gene: TRBV7-2
len: 16
j_gene: TRBJ2-1
CDR3aa: CASSKDSGGAFLEQFF

v_gene: TRBV5-1
len: 14
j_gene: TRBJ1-2
CDR3aa: CASSLDSSNYGYTF

v_gene: TRBV6-5
len: 16
j_gene: TRBJ2-5
CDR3aa: CASSLAGAGGQETQYF

v_gene: TRBV5-5
len: 15
j_gene: TRBJ1-6
CDR3aa: CASSLWDRGHSPLHF

v_gene: TRBV3-1/TRBV3-2
len: 13
j_gene: TRBJ1-2
CDR3aa: CASSTGNIYGYTF

v_gene: TRBV19
len: 16
j_gene: TRBJ2-2
CDR3aa: CASKDTETPSTGELFF

v_gene: TRBV11-2
len: 16
j_gene: TRBJ1-4
CDR3aa: CASSAPGLTTNEKLFF